One and the same sample provided the 10 T cell receptor beta chains below, sequenced in a study of T cells in Graves' hyperthyroidism and ophthalmopathy. TCR beta CDR3 region amplification was performed from RNA transcripts. HTBI primers were used for first-round RT-PCR of the TCR CDR3. TCRdb reprocessed the multiplex PCR reads via MiXCR and lists one record per CDR3 protein. This table has hundreds of thousands of distinct CDR3 sequences, approximately 15% appearing once. Sequencing used blood. The receptors originated from a woman aged 18-35 years with Graves' hyperthyroidism.

This clonotype was observed many times. The CDR3 is CASSTTSGVAYEQYF. The DNA of the CDR3 is TGTGCCAGCAGCACCACTAGCGGAGTGGCCTACGAGCAGTACTTC. The V and J genes are TRBV7-9 and TRBJ2-7; 8 bases agree with TRBD2. Trimming removed 5 bases from V and 2 bases from J; junction bases left unmatched: 8. The CDR3 is made up of 15 amino acids. Germline-derived CDR1 and CDR2 are SEHNR and FQNEAQ (reference sequence).

The chain carries TRBV7-9 and TRBJ2-5; 11 bases line up with TRBD2. The ends lost 8 bases at V and 5 bases at J; junction bases unmatched: 4. The CDR3 sequence is 13 residues long. CDR1 and CDR2 (germline): SEHNR, FQNEAQ (reference sequence). The CDR3 sequence: CASGTSGFETQYF. CDR3 sequence (DNA): TGTGCCAGCGGGACTAGCGGTTTTGAGACCCAGTACTTC.

This clonotype was detected ten times or more. The chain has TRBV18 and TRBJ1-4; 7 bases align to TRBD1. This CDR3 contains 14 residues. Germline V gene lookup returns CDR1 KGHSH and CDR2 LQKENI. J gave up 8 bases and V 3 bases, and 6 bases lay outside the gene matches. CDR3 in DNA: TGTGCCAGCTCACCCGCACTGGGACAGGAAAAACTGTTTTTT. Its translation is CASSPALGQEKLFF. Variable domain in full (rest from reference TRBV18 and TRBJ1-4): NAGVMQNPRHLVRRRGQEARLRCSPMKGHSHVYWYRQLPEEGLKFMVYLQKENIIDESGMPKERFSAEFPKEGPSILRIQQVVRGDSAAYFCASSPALGQEKLFFGSGTQLSVL.

This clonotype has more than one count but fewer than ten. V and J are TRBV20-1 and TRBJ1-5; tentative D call: TRBD1 (5 bases). Per the germline V gene, CDR1 is DFQATT and CDR2 is SNEGSKA (reference sequence). V lost 7 bases, J lost 5 bases, and 12 bases lay in between. The CDR3 is 12 amino acids. Written as DNA, the CDR3 is TGCAGTGGAAATCGAGGGGATCAGCCCCAGCATTTT. This gives the protein CSGNRGDQPQHF.

Ten or more counts support this clonotype. J is TRBJ2-7 and V is TRBV2; D possibly corresponds to TRBD1 (6 bases). There are 14 residues in the CDR3. Germline lookup yields CDR1 SNHLY and CDR2 FYNNEI. V shed 7 bases and J shed 0 bases, with 13 bases lying between them. The CDR3 spells CASISDSTSYEQYF. DNA of the CDR3: TGTGCCAGCATTTCGGACAGTACCTCCTACGAGCAGTACTTC. The whole variable domain, remainder taken from reference TRBV2 and TRBJ2-7, is EPEVTQTPSHQVTQMGQEVILRCVPISNHLYFYWYRQILGQKVEFLVSFYNNEISEKSEIFDDQFSVERPDGSNFTLKIRSTKLEDSAMYFCASISDSTSYEQYFGPGTRLTVT.

This clonotype showed up many times. This chain links TRBV7-3 with TRBJ2-3, with a tentative D call TRBD1 (6 bases). The CDR3 runs to 13 residues. Per germline, CDR1 SGHTA and CDR2 FQGTGA. V was trimmed by 5 bases and J by 2 bases, leaving 8 bases between them. Written as DNA, the CDR3 is TGTGCCAGCAGCGGGACAATCACAGATACGCAGTATTTT. Translation: CASSGTITDTQYF. Filled out from reference TRBV7-3 and TRBJ2-3, the complete variable domain reads GAGVSQTPSNKVTEKGKYVELRCDPISGHTALYWYRQSLGQGPEFLIYFQGTGAADDSGLPNDRFFAVRPEGSVSTLKIQRTERGDSAVYLCASSGTITDTQYFGPGTRLTVL.

CDR3 sequence: CASSPLGTGTGETQYF. In DNA, the CDR3 is TGTGCCAGCAGCCCCCTTGGGACGGGAACGGGGGAGACCCAGTACTTC. J is TRBJ2-5 and V is TRBV9; the D gene could be TRBD1 or TRBD2 (5 bases each). V lost 4 bases and J 5 bases, leaving 21 bases between the germline ends. Per germline, CDR1 SGDLS and CDR2 YYNGEE. The CDR3 is made up of 16 amino acids.

This clonotype was seen more than once but under ten times. The chain has TRBV4-1 and TRBJ2-1; 8 bases align to TRBD2. V lost 6 bases and J lost 4; bases outside the gene matches: 14. This CDR3 has 17 amino acids. Germline CDR1 is MGHRA and CDR2 is YSYEKL. In DNA form, the CDR3 reads TGCGCCAGCAGGCTAGGCCTAGCTAGCGGGCTGTACAATGAGCAGTTCTTC. Protein: CASRLGLASGLYNEQFF.

The rearrangement links TRBV9 to TRBJ2-1; 7 positions agree with TRBD2. The CDR3 totals 15 residues. The ends lost 0 bases at V and 7 bases at J; junction bases unmatched: 7. CDR1 and CDR2 from the germline V gene are SGDLS and YYNGEE. The CDR3 reads CASSVGGRFGNEQFF. The CDR3 region has the DNA TGTGCCAGCAGCGTAGGCGGGAGATTTGGGAATGAGCAGTTCTTC.

This clonotype was counted ten times or more. This chain uses TRBV4-1 with TRBJ2-7; a possible D gene is TRBD2 (6 bases). Per germline, CDR1 MGHRA and CDR2 YSYEKL. Trimming removed 1 base at V and 3 bases at J, with 13 bases between. This CDR3 contains 15 residues. The CDR3 DNA is TGCGCCAGCAGCCAAGCGGGGGTCCAATACTACGAGCAGTACTTC. Translated: CASSQAGVQYYEQYF.